One and the same sample provided the 21 T cell receptor beta chains below, sequenced in a study of T cell changes during pregnancy in multiple sclerosis (dated by TCRdb to the late 2010s). Library creation used the immunoSEQ multiplex PCR assay. TCRdb's version of the immuneACCESS table is confined to in-frame rearrangements and falls short of the full clone set. An unresolved V gene accounts for under half of the shortfall where checked; the remainder is of unknown origin. Within this sample are about 57,000 clones, with approximately 90% of them counted one time only. 3% to 4% of the sample is taken by the ten largest. Source: peripheral blood, taken after pregnancy. These receptors were collected from a female donor in good health, enrolled as a control in a pregnancy study.

The chain combines TRBV6-6 with TRBJ2-5, with 11 nucleotides matching TRBD2. The CDR3 consists of 15 residues. J lost 3 bases, V lost 7 bases, and 7 bases had no gene match. Germline-derived CDR1 and CDR2 are MNHNY and SVGAGI (reference sequence). The CDR3 loop is CASTDSGLAEETQYF. Here the CDR3 DNA reads TGTGCCAGCACCGACTCGGGACTAGCGGAAGAGACCCAGTACTTC.

This chain joins TRBV7-9 and TRBJ1-4, with TRBD1 matching 11 bases. Unmatched junction bases numbered 7, after V lost 0 bases and J lost 4 bases. This CDR3 has 18 amino acids. Germline-derived CDR1 and CDR2 are SEHNR and FQNEAQ (reference sequence). The CDR3 sequence: CASSLAVGQGGLNEKLFF. The CDR3 nucleotides are TGTGCCAGCAGCTTAGCTGTGGGACAGGGGGGACTTAATGAAAAACTGTTTTTT. Full variable domain (remainder filled in from reference TRBV7-9 and TRBJ1-4): DTGVSQNPRHKITKRGQNVTFRCDPISEHNRLYWYRQTLGQGPEFLTYFQNEAQLEKSRLLSDRFSAERPKGSFSTLEIQRTEQGDSAMYLCASSLAVGQGGLNEKLFFGSGTQLSVL.

V and J are TRBV10-3 and TRBJ1-3; D possibly corresponds to TRBD1 (5 bases). Germline V gene data show CDR1 as ENHRY and CDR2 as SYGVKD. Trimming removed 1 base at V and 6 bases at J, with 10 bases between. The CDR3 has 14 residues. CDR3 coding DNA: TGTGCCATCAGTGAGTACGACAGCTTAAACACCATATATTTT. Encoded protein: CAISEYDSLNTIYF.

The chain combines TRBV7-3 with TRBJ1-2, with 7 bases identical to TRBD1. Unmatched junction bases numbered 4, after V lost 5 bases and J lost 4 bases. The length of the CDR3 is 13 residues. Germline loops: CDR1 SGHTA, CDR2 FQGTGA. The CDR3 reads CASSPGQFYGYTF. CDR3 nucleotides: TGTGCCAGCAGCCCGGGACAGTTCTATGGCTACACCTTC.

The chain is built from TRBV15 and TRBJ2-5; 11 bases fit TRBD2. The CDR3 is 18 amino acids. Trimming at V came to 5 bases and at J to 3 bases, leaving 14 bases not matched to a gene. In germline, CDR1 is LNHNV, CDR2 YYDKDF (reference sequence). CDR3 residues: CATSLKRGLAGGKETQYF. For the CDR3, the DNA is TGTGCCACCAGCCTCAAGCGGGGTTTAGCGGGAGGGAAAGAGACCCAGTACTTC.

The chain is built from TRBV25-1 and TRBJ1-5; D perhaps matches TRBD1 (5 bases). V was shortened by 5 bases and J by 4 bases, with 12 bases between the two germline ends. The CDR3 sequence is 14 residues long. Germline V gene lookup returns CDR1 MGHDK and CDR2 SYGVNS. Here the CDR3 reads CASSPPGGNQPQHF. CDR3 DNA sequence: TGTGCCAGCAGTCCCCCCGGGGGAAATCAGCCCCAGCATTTT.

This chain uses TRBV18 with TRBJ2-3; possible D gene TRBD1, 6 bases. CDR1 KGHSH and CDR2 LQKENI come from the germline V gene. The CDR3 consists of 17 residues. V shed 3 bases and J shed 2 bases, with 18 bases lying between them. Here the CDR3 reads CASSPQGPVASTDTQYF. The CDR3 nucleotides read TGTGCCAGCTCACCCCAGGGGCCCGTTGCTTCCACAGATACGCAGTATTTT.

The chain joins TRBV6-5 to TRBJ2-3, with TRBD2 matching 7 bases. The CDR3 runs 14 residues. CDR1 and CDR2 (germline): MNHEY, SVGAGI. Trimming at V came to 1 base and at J to 8 bases, leaving 6 bases not matched to a gene. Here the CDR3 DNA reads TGTGCCAGCAGTTACTGGGGGTCGGGGGGTACGCAGTATTTT. This gives the protein CASSYWGSGGTQYF.

J is TRBJ1-2 and V is TRBV10-3, with unresolved D. V was pared by 10 bases and J by 7 bases, with 25 bases between. CDR3 length: 15 residues. Germline CDR1 and CDR2: ENHRY and SYGVKD. Here the CDR3 DNA reads TGTGCCACCACTCGGGCAGAGTCGGGGTTTTCTGGCTACACCTTC. This sequence encodes CATTRAESGFSGYTF.

This clone has only a few counts. This rearrangement joins TRBV19 to TRBJ1-1; D call uncertain. The ends were cut back, 9 bases at V and 4 bases at J, with 15 bases in the middle. Germline assignment: CDR1 LNHDA and CDR2 SQIVND (reference sequence). The CDR3 length is 13 residues. The CDR3 DNA reads as TGTGCCAGCTCTATTTACTGGGCCACTGAAGCTTTCTTT. Translation gives CASSIYWATEAFF. The variable domain in full, completed from reference TRBV19 and TRBJ1-1, reads DGGITQSPKYLFRKEGQNVTLSCEQNLNHDAMYWYRQDPGQGLRLIYYSQIVNDFQKGDIAEGYSVSREKKESFPLTVTSAQKNPTAFYLCASSIYWATEAFFGQGTRLTVV.

The rearrangement uses TRBV27 and TRBJ1-5; possible D gene TRBD1, 6 bases. This CDR3 has 16 amino acids. Germline CDR1 is MNHEY and CDR2 is SMNVEV (reference sequence). The ends were cut back, 7 bases at V and 0 bases at J, with 16 bases in the middle. For the CDR3, the DNA is TGTGCCAGCAACCCTGACAGGCCCTATAGCAATCAGCCCCAGCATTTT. Its translation: CASNPDRPYSNQPQHF.

V gene TRBV9 combines with J gene TRBJ1-1; D is ambiguous. Germline CDR1 SGDLS, CDR2 YYNGEE. The CDR3 has 15 amino acids. V was trimmed by 3 bases and J by 4 bases, leaving 16 bases between them. CDR3 in DNA: TGTGCCAGCAGCGCCTATACCACTCCGGGCACTGAAGCTTTCTTT. As protein: CASSAYTTPGTEAFF.

The CDR3 loop is CASSLSSGSSYNEQFF. The CDR3 DNA sequence: TGTGCCAGCAGCTTATCGAGCGGGAGCTCCTACAATGAGCAGTTCTTC. The rearrangement joins TRBV7-2 to TRBJ2-1; 8 positions match TRBD2. This CDR3 has 16 amino acids. V lost 2 bases, J lost 0 bases, and 3 bases stayed unmatched. The germline gives CDR1 SGHTA, CDR2 FQGNSA. The whole variable domain, remainder taken from reference TRBV7-2 and TRBJ2-1, is GAGVSQSPSNKVTEKGKDVELRCDPISGHTALYWYRQSLGQGLEFLIYFQGNSAPDKSGLPSDRFSAERTGGSVSTLTIQRTQQEDSAVYLCASSLSSGSSYNEQFFGPGTRLTVL.

The chain employs TRBV12-5 and TRBJ2-1, with D perhaps TRBD2 (7 bases). The CDR3 is 18 amino acids. CDR1 is LGHNT, CDR2 FRNRAP, per germline. Trimming removed 0 bases from V and 7 bases from J, with 22 bases in between. The CDR3 DNA reads TGTGCTAGTGGTTTGGTATTGGGGGGGCAGAACATACATAATGAGCAGTTCTTC. Its translation: CASGLVLGGQNIHNEQFF.

The chain is built from TRBV29-1 and TRBJ2-5; D is perhaps TRBD2 (6 bases). The CDR3 spans 15 residues. Germline V gene lookup returns CDR1 SQVTM and CDR2 ANQGSEA. Trimming took off 5 bases at V and 4 bases at J, with 20 bases between the two ends. CDR3 residues: CSVTLARKRLETQYF. The CDR3 DNA is TGCAGCGTTACTCTAGCGCGCAAACGTTTAGAGACCCAGTACTTC.

This chain links TRBV7-6 with TRBJ2-7; 9 bases match TRBD1. CDR3 length: 13 residues. The ends lost 5 bases at V and 6 bases at J; junction bases unmatched: 5. The germline V gene has CDR1 SGHVS and CDR2 FNYEAQ. CDR3: CASSVDRGGEQYF. CDR3 DNA sequence: TGTGCCAGCAGCGTGGACAGGGGAGGCGAGCAGTACTTC.

The table lists this clone with a few counts. J is TRBJ1-2 and V is TRBV6-6; 11 bases are a match to TRBD1. Looked up from germline, CDR1 is MNHNY and CDR2 is SVGAGI (reference sequence). This CDR3 is 15 amino acids long. J was trimmed by 6 bases and V by 8 bases; bases with no gene match: 11. CDR3 residues: CASQWTGGDADGYTF. CDR3 sequence (DNA): TGTGCCAGCCAGTGGACAGGGGGCGATGCTGATGGCTACACCTTC.

The V and J genes are TRBV28 and TRBJ2-1; 11 nucleotides match TRBD2. The V gene's germline CDR1 is MDHEN and CDR2 SYDVKM. V shed 2 bases, J shed 7 bases, and the junction held 7 bases outside the gene matches. This CDR3 is built from 16 residues. Written as DNA, the CDR3 is TGTGCCAGCAGTTTAACTAGCGGGAGTGGCCCTAATGAGCAGTTCTTC. This codes for CASSLTSGSGPNEQFF.

This chain uses TRBV9 with TRBJ2-1; 8 nucleotides match TRBD2. The CDR3 extends over 13 amino acids. Germline V gene sequence: CDR1 SGDLS, CDR2 YYNGEE. Trimming cost V 3 bases and J 7 bases; bases outside gene matches: 3. CDR3 DNA: TGTGCCAGCAGCGGGACTAGCAGGAATGAGCAGTTCTTC. It codes for CASSGTSRNEQFF.

The rearrangement uses TRBV19 and TRBJ1-3; 7 bases are shared with TRBD1. In germline, CDR1 is LNHDA, CDR2 SQIVND (reference sequence). V lost 8 bases, J lost 0 bases, and 4 bases stayed unmatched. The CDR3 runs to 14 residues. The DNA for the CDR3 is TGTGCCAGTTCCTCAGGGGGCTCTGGAAACACCATATATTTT. Translating it yields CASSSGGSGNTIYF.

The chain combines TRBV29-1 with TRBJ1-5; TRBD1 agrees at 7 bases. In germline, CDR1 is SQVTM, CDR2 ANQGSEA. This CDR3 region has 17 residues. Trimming took 0 bases from V and 6 from J; bases not matched to a gene: 14. CDR3 amino acids: CSVEDFRQGRAGQPQHF. The CDR3 DNA reads as TGCAGCGTTGAAGATTTCCGACAGGGAAGGGCGGGTCAGCCCCAGCATTTT.